Listed below are T cell receptor beta chains from one sample, sequenced in a study of a mutant IDH1 vaccine in newly diagnosed glioma. No antigen has been identified for these receptors. Method: immunoSEQ multiplex PCR; TCRdb's copy keeps in-frame clones and lacks some. The profile covers around 50,000 clones, with around 90% appearing a single time and approximately 4.6% taken by the ten largest. Sequencing used PBMCs, obtained from a glioma patient whose treatment included an IDH1 peptide vaccine. The receptor set was obtained from a woman between 40 and 50 years old with glioma. Each CDR3 is given without its conserved first and last residue.

v_gene	j_gene	CDR3aa
TRBV9	TRBJ2-5	ASSVRGSVKGETQY
TRBV4-3	TRBJ2-7	ASSHTLAQPYEQY
TRBV19	TRBJ2-3	ASTPRSGIATDTQY
TRBV4-1	TRBJ2-7	ASSQVPPGSPRSPYEQY
TRBV7-9	TRBJ1-4	ASSYSIATNEKLF
TRBV4-1	TRBJ2-7	ASSDVGGNSYEQY
TRBV29-1	TRBJ1-3	SVPGSGNTIY
TRBV5-6	TRBJ1-1	ASSFQGASNTEAF
TRBV12-5	TRBJ1-1	ASGLGPGTEAF
TRBV9	TRBJ2-5	ASSLGEETQY
TRBV5-1	TRBJ1-2	ASSSTPSYGYT
TRBV4-1	TRBJ2-5	ASSLYPPDGQETQY
TRBV10-1	TRBJ2-7	ASSESPSAGTSNEQY
TRBV6-6	TRBJ2-2	ASSYLQAANTGELF
TRBV4-1	TRBJ1-1	ASSQSQGLGTEAF
TRBV4-3	TRBJ1-6	ASSRQTGAVNSPLH
TRBV4-1	TRBJ1-1	ASSQESSLRYTEAF
TRBV27	TRBJ1-2	ASGDRGRVYGYT
TRBV19	TRBJ2-2	ASKHTRGSPNTGELF
TRBV5-1	TRBJ2-5	ASSLWGNQETQY
TRBV5-1	TRBJ2-1	ASGIAGVNNEQF